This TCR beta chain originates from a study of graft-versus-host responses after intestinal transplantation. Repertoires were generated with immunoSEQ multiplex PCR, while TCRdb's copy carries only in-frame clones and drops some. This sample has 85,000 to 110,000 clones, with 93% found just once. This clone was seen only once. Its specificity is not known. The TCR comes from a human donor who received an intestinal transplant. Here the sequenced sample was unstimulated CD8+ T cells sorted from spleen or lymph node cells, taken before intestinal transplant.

CDR3 sequence: CASSRSVDTDTQYF. The CDR3 bases are TGTGCCAGTAGTCGGTCCGTTGACACAGATACGCAGTATTTT. The V and J genes are TRBV19 and TRBJ2-3; D gene ambiguous. V lost 5 bases and J lost 2, with 11 bases in between. Germline-derived CDR1 and CDR2 are LNHDA and SQIVND (reference sequence). CDR3 length equals 14 residues.